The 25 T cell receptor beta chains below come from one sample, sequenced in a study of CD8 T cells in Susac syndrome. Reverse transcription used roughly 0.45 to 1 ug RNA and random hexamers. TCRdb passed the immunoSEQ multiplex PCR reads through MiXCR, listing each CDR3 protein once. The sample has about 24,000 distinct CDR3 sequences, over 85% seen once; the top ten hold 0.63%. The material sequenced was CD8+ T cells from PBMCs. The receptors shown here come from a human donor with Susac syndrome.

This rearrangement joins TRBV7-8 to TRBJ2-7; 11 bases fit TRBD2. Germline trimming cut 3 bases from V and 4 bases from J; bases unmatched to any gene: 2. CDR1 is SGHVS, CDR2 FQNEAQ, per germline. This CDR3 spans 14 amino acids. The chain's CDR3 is CASSLTSGVYEQYF. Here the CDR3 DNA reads TGTGCCAGCAGCTTGACTAGCGGGGTTTACGAGCAGTACTTC.

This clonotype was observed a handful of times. In DNA form, the CDR3 reads TGCGCCAGCAGCCAAGTATCAGGGGACGAGCAGTACTTC. Translated: CASSQVSGDEQYF. The rearrangement joins TRBV4-1 to TRBJ2-7; D might be TRBD1 (6 bases). The V gene's germline CDR1 is MGHRA and CDR2 YSYEKL. The CDR3 is made up of 13 amino acids. V lost 1 base to trimming and J lost 5 bases, with 9 bases between them.

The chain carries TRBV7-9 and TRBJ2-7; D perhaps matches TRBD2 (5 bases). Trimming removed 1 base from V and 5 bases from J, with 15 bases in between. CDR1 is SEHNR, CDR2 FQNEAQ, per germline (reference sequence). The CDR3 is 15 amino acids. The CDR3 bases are TGTGCCAGCAGCTTAGATCTTGGACTCCGGGACGAGCAGTACTTC. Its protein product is CASSLDLGLRDEQYF.

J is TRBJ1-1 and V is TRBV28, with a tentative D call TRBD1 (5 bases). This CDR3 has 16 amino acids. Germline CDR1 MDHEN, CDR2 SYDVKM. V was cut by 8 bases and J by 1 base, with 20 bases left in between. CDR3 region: CASAIALTGGNTEAFF. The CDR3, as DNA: TGTGCCAGCGCAATTGCCCTAACGGGGGGGAACACTGAAGCTTTCTTT. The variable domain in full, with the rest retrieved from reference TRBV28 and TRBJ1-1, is DVKVTQSSRYLVKRTGEKVFLECVQDMDHENMFWYRQDPGLGLRLIYFSYDVKMKEKGDIPEGYSVSREKKERFSLILESASTNQTSMYLCASAIALTGGNTEAFFGQGTRLTVV.

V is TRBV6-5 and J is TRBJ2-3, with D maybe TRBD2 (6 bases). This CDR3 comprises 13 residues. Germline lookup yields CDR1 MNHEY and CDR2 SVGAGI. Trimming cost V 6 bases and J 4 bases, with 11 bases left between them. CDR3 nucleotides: TGTGCCAGCAGGGGAGCGGGTTCAGATACGCAGTATTTT. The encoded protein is CASRGAGSDTQYF.

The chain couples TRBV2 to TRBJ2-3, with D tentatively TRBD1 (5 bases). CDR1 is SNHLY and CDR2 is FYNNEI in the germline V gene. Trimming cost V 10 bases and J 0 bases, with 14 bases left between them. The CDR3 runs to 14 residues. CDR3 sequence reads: CAISSGISTDTQYF. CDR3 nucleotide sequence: TGTGCCATCTCGTCAGGGATCAGCACAGATACGCAGTATTTT.

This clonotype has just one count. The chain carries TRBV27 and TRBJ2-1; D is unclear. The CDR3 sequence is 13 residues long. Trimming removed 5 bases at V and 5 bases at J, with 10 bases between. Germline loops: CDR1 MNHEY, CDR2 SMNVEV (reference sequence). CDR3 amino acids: CASSPSLHNEQFF. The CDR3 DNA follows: TGTGCCAGCAGTCCCTCACTCCACAATGAGCAGTTCTTC.

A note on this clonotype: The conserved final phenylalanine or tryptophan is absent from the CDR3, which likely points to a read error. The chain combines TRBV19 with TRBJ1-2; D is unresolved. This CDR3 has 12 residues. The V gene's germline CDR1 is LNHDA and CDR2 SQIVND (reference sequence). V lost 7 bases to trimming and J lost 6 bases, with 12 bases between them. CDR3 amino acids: CASNEGAHGYTV. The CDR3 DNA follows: TGTGCCAGTAACGAGGGCGCCCATGGCTACACCGTC.

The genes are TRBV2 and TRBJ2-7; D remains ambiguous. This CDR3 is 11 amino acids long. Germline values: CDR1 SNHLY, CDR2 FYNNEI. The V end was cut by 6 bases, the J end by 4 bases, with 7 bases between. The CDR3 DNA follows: TGTGCCAGCAGGGCCGTTTACGAGCAGTACTTC. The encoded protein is CASRAVYEQYF. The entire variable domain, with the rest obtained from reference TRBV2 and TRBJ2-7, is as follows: EPEVTQTPSHQVTQMGQEVILRCVPISNHLYFYWYRQILGQKVEFLVSFYNNEISEKSEIFDDQFSVERPDGSNFTLKIRSTKLEDSAMYFCASRAVYEQYFGPGTRLTVT.

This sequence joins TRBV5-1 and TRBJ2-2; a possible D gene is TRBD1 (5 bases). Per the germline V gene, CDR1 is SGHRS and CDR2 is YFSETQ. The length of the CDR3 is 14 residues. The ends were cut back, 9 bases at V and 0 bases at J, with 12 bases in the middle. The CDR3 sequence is CATSTAANTGELFF. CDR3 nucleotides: TGCGCCACCTCGACAGCCGCGAACACCGGGGAGCTGTTTTTT.

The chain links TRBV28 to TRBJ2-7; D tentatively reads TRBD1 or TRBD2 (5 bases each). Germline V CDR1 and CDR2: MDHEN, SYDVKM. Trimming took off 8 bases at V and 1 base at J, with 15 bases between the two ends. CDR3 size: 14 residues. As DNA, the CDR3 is TGTGCCAGCTTTAAGGGGACCGTTTCCTACGAGCAGTACTTC. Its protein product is CASFKGTVSYEQYF.

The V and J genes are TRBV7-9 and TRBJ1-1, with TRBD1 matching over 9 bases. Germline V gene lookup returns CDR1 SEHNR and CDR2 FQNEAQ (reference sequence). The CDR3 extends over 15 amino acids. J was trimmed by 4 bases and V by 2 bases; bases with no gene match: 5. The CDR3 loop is CASSLTGQGGTEAFF. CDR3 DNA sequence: TGTGCCAGCAGCTTAACGGGACAGGGAGGCACTGAAGCTTTCTTT.

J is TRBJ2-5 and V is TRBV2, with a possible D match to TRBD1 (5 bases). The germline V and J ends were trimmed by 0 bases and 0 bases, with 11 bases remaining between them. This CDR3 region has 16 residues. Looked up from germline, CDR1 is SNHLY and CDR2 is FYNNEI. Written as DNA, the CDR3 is TGTGCCAGCAGTGAAGCCTGGGGCCTAGACCAAGAGACCCAGTACTTC. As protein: CASSEAWGLDQETQYF.

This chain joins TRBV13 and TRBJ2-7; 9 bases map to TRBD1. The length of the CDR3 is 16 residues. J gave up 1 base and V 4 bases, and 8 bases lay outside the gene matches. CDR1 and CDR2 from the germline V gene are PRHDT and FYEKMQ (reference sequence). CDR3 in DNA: TGTGCCAGCAGCTCCCTCGGGACAGGGTATTCCTACGAGCAGTACTTC. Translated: CASSSLGTGYSYEQYF.

The CDR3, as DNA: TGTGCCAGCAGTATTGAGGGATACTATGGCTACACCTTC. It translates to CASSIEGYYGYTF. The chain links TRBV6-5 to TRBJ1-2; D remains ambiguous. The CDR3 totals 13 residues. Trimming removed 5 bases from V and 3 bases from J, with 10 bases in between. Germline V gives CDR1 MNHEY, CDR2 SVGAGI.

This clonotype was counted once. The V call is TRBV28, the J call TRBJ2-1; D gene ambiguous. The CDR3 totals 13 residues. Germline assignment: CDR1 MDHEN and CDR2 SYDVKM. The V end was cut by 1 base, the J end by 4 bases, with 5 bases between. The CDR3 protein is CASSLLGYNEQFF. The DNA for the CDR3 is TGTGCCAGCAGTTTATTAGGGTACAATGAGCAGTTCTTC.

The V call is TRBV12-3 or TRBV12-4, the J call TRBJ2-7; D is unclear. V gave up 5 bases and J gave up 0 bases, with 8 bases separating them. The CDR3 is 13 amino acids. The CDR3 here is CASSGLGSYEQYF. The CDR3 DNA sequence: TGTGCCAGCAGTGGGTTGGGCTCCTACGAGCAGTACTTC.

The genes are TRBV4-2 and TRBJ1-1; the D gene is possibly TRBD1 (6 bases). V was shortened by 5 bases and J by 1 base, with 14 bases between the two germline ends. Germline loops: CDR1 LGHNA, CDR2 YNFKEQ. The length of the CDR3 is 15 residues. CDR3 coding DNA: TGTGCCAGCAGCTCACGGGACACCCAGAACACTGAAGCTTTCTTT. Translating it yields CASSSRDTQNTEAFF.

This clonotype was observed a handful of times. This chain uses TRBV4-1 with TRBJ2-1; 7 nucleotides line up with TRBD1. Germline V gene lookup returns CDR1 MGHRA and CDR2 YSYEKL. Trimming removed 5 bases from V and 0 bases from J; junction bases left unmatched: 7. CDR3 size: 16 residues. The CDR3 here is CASSYVQGSSYNEQFF. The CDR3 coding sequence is TGCGCCAGCAGCTACGTACAGGGGTCCTCCTACAATGAGCAGTTCTTC.

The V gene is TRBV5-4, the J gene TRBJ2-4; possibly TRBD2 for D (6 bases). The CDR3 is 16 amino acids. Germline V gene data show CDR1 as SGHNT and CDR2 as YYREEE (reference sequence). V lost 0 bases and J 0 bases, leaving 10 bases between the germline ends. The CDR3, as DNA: TGTGCCAGCAGCTTGGAACCGGGACTAGCCAAAAACATTCAGTACTTC. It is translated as CASSLEPGLAKNIQYF.

The CDR3 coding sequence is TGTGCCAGCAGCTCCGCGGGGGGGGATCATCAGCCCCAGCATTTT. Translation gives CASSSAGGDHQPQHF. V is TRBV25-1 and J is TRBJ1-5; D might be TRBD1 (5 bases). CDR1 and CDR2 (germline): MGHDK, SYGVNS. V lost 6 bases and J lost 5, with 17 bases in between. CDR3 length: 15 amino acids. The variable domain in full, with the rest retrieved from reference TRBV25-1 and TRBJ1-5, is EADIYQTPRYLVIGTGKKITLECSQTMGHDKMYWYQQDPGMELHLIHYSYGVNSTEKGDLSSESTVSRIRTEHFPLTLESARPSHTSQYLCASSSAGGDHQPQHFGDGTRLSIL.

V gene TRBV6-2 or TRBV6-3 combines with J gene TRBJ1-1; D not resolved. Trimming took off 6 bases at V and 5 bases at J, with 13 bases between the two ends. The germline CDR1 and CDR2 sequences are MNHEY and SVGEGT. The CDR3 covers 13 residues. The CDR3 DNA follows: TGTGCCAGCAGCCCCCCGGGATGGACTGAAGCTTTCTTT. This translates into CASSPPGWTEAFF.

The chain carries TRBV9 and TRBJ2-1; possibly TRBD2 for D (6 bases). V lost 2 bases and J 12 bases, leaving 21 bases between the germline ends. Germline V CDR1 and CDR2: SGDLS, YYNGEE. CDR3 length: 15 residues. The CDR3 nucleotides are TGTGCCAGCAGCGTCGGGACTGCACATGTCGAGGTGCAGTTCTTC. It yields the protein CASSVGTAHVEVQFF.

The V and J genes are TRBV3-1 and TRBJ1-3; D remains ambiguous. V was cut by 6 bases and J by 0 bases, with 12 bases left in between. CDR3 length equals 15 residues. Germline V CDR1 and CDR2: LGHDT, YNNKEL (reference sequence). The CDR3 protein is CASRPNILSGNTIYF. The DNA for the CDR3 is TGTGCCAGCAGGCCTAACATTCTCTCTGGAAACACCATATATTTT.

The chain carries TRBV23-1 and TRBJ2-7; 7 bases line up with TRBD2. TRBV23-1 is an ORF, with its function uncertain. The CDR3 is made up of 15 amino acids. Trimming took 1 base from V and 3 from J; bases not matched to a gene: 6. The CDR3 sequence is CASSQWEGRGYEQYF. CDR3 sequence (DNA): TGCGCCAGCAGTCAATGGGAGGGGAGAGGCTACGAGCAGTACTTC.